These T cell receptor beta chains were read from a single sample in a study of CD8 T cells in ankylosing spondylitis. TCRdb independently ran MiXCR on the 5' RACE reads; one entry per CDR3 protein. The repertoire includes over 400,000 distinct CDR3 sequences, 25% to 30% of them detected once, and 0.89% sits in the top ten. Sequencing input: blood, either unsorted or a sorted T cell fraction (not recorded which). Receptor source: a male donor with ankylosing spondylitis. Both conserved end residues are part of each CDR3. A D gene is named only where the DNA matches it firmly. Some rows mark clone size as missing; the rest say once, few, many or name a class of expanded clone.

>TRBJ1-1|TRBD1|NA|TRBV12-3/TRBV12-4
CASSPRRRGPLNTEAFF
TGTGCCAGCAGTCCCCGGCGGAGGGGGCCCCTGAACACTGAAGCTTTCTTT
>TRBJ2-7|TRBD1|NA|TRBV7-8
CASSLRTGPSYEQYF
TGTGCCAGCAGCTTGCGGACAGGACCCTCCTACGAGCAGTACTTC
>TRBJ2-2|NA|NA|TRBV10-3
CAISEPREGSGELFF
TGTGCCATCAGTGAGCCCCGGGAAGGCTCCGGGGAGCTGTTTTTT
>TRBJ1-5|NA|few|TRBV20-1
CSASVWGSNQPQHF
TGCAGTGCTAGCGTTTGGGGAAGCAATCAGCCCCAGCATTTT
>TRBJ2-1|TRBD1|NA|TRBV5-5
CASSQGQTLYNEQFF
TGTGCCAGCAGCCAGGGACAGACCCTATACAATGAGCAGTTCTTC
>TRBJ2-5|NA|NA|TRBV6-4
CASTGRGQETQYF
TGTGCCAGCACAGGGCGGGGGCAGGAGACCCAGTACTTC
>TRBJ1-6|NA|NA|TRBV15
CATSRVAGFNSPLHF
TGTGCCACCAGCAGAGTTGCAGGGTTTAATTCACCCCTCCACTTT
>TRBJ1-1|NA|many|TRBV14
CASSQGNTEAFF
TGTGCCAGCAGCCAAGGGAACACTGAAGCTTTCTTT
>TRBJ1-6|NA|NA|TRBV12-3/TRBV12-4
CASKGSSYNSPLHF
TGTGCCAGCAAGGGCTCCTCCTATAATTCACCCCTCCACTTT
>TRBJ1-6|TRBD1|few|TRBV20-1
CSARGAGGALNSPLHF
TGCAGTGCTAGAGGGGCAGGGGGCGCGTTGAATTCACCCCTCCACTTT
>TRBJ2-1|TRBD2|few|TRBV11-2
CASSSFRTSGSPGFF
TGTGCCAGCAGCTCTTTTCGGACTAGCGGGAGTCCAGGGTTCTTC
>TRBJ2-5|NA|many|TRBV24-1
CATSVDIQETQYF
TGTGCCACCAGTGTTGACATCCAAGAGACCCAGTACTTC
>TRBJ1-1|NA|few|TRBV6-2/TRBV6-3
CASSYPSRQHLNTEAFF
TGTGCCAGCAGTTACCCCTCTCGACAGCACCTGAACACTGAAGCTTTCTTT
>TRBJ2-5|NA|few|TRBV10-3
CGSALGQQETQYF
TGTGGCAGCGCGCTCGGACAGCAAGAGACCCAGTACTTC
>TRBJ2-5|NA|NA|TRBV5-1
CASSRSRRGETQYF
TGCGCCAGCAGCCGGTCGCGGAGGGGAGAGACCCAGTACTTC
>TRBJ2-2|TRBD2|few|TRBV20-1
CSARTSGREYTGELFF
TGCAGTGCCCGGACTAGCGGGAGGGAGTACACCGGGGAGCTGTTTTTT
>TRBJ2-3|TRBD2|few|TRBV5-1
CASSSFLAGGEDTQYF
TGCGCCAGCAGCTCCTTTTTGGCGGGGGGGGAAGATACGCAGTATTTT
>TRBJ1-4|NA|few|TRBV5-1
CASSLDGGNVEKLFF
TGCGCCAGCAGCCTAGACGGGGGGAACGTTGAAAAACTGTTTTTT
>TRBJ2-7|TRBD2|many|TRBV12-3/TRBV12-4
CASSPGLAGVTSYEQYF
TGTGCCAGCAGTCCGGGACTAGCGGGAGTCACCTCCTACGAGCAGTACTTC
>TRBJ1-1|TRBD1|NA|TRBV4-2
CASHPGDRVRNTEAFF
TGTGCCAGTCATCCGGGGGACAGGGTTAGGAACACTGAAGCTTTCTTT
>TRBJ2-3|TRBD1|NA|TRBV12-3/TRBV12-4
CASSLRGTGGDTQYF
TGTGCCAGCAGTCTCAGAGGGACAGGGGGAGATACGCAGTATTTT
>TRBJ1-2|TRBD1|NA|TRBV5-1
CASSLDRERGYTF
TGCGCCAGCAGCCTGGACAGGGAGAGAGGCTACACCTTC
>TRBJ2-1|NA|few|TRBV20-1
CSATHGVASSLYNEQFF
TGCAGTGCTACTCACGGGGTAGCCTCATCCTTGTACAATGAGCAGTTCTTC
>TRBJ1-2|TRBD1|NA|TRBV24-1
CATSDTRQGDYGYTF
TGTGCCACCAGTGATACCCGACAGGGGGACTATGGCTACACCTTC
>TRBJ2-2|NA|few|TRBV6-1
CASSEAGMKTGELFF
TGTGCCAGCAGTGAAGCGGGGATGAAAACCGGGGAGCTGTTTTTT
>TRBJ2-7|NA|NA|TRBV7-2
CASSLSTPYEQYF
TGTGCCAGCAGCTTATCTACACCCTACGAGCAGTACTTC
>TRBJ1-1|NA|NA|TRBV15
CATSRDLAEEAFF
TGTGCCACCAGCAGAGATCTGGCCGAGGAAGCTTTCTTT
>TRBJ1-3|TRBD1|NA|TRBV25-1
CASSEWGTVDTIYF
TGTGCCAGCAGTGAATGGGGGACAGTTGACACCATATATTTT
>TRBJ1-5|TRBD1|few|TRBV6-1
CASSPRTGGKSNQPQHF
TGTGCCAGCAGTCCACGGACAGGGGGGAAAAGCAATCAGCCCCAGCATTTT
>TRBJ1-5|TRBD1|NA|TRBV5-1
CASSLTTGHNQPQHF
TGCGCCAGCAGCTTGACGACAGGGCATAATCAGCCCCAGCATTTT
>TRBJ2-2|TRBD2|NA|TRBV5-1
CASSKTSGATGELFF
TGCGCCAGCAGCAAGACTAGCGGTGCTACCGGGGAGCTGTTTTTT
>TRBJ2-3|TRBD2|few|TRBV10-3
CAISESLTSGSTTDTQYF
TGTGCCATCAGTGAGTCGCTTACTAGCGGGTCCACCACAGATACGCAGTATTTT
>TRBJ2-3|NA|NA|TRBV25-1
CASKGGTTQYF
TGTGCCAGCAAAGGAGGGACTACGCAGTATTTT
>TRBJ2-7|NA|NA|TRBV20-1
CSARPGGGRSYEQYF
TGCAGTGCTAGGCCAGGGGGCGGGAGGTCCTACGAGCAGTACTTC
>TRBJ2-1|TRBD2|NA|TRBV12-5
CASGLSFGGRFLDEQFF
TGTGCTAGTGGTTTGTCATTCGGCGGGAGATTCCTCGATGAGCAGTTCTTC
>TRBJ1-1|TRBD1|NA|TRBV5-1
CASSPIKDRVGEAFF
TGCGCCAGCAGCCCTATAAAGGACAGGGTGGGTGAAGCTTTCTTT
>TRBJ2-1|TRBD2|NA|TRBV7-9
CASSHYSGTHNEQFF
TGTGCCAGCAGCCACTATAGCGGGACCCACAATGAGCAGTTCTTC
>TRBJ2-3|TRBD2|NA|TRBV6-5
CASSYSFSGSFMGTDTQYF
TGTGCCAGCAGTTATTCGTTCAGCGGGAGCTTTATGGGGACAGATACGCAGTATTTT
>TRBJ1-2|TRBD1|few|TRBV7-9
CASSSGQGRNYGYTF
TGTGCCAGCAGCTCCGGACAGGGTAGAAACTATGGCTACACCTTC
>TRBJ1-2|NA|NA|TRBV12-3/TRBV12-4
CASLNDGSYGDYGYTF
TGTGCCAGCCTGAACGATGGTTCGTATGGGGACTATGGCTACACCTTC
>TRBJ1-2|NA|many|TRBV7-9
CASTKTQGDGYTF
TGTGCCAGCACCAAGACACAGGGCGATGGCTACACCTTC
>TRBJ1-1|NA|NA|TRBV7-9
CASSLAVDPFF
TGTGCCAGCAGCTTAGCGGTGGACCCTTTCTTT
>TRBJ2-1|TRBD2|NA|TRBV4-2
CASSPRPGLLNEQFF
TGTGCCAGCAGCCCCAGGCCGGGACTACTGAATGAGCAGTTCTTC
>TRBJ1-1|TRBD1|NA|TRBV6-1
CASGGTGSNTEAFF
TGTGCCAGCGGAGGGACAGGGTCGAACACTGAAGCTTTCTTT
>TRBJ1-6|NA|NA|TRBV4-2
CASSQLQDSPLHF
TGTGCCAGCAGCCAACTCCAGGATTCACCCCTCCACTTT
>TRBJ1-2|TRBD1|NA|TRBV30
CAWIKLGTEAGYTF
TGTGCCTGGATAAAGCTCGGGACAGAGGCTGGCTACACCTTC
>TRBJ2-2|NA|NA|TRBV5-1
CASSLKLNTGELFF
TGCGCCAGCAGCTTGAAACTAAACACCGGGGAGCTGTTTTTT